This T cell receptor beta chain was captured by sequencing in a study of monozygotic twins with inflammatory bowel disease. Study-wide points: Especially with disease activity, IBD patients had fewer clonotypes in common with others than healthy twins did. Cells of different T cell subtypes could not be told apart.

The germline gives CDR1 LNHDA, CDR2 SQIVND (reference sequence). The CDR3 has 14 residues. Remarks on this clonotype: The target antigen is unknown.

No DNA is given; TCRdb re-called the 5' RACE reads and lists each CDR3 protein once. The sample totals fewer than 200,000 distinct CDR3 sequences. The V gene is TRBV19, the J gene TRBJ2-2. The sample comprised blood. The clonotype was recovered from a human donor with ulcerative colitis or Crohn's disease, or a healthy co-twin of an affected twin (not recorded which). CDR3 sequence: CASSIGAKTGELFF.